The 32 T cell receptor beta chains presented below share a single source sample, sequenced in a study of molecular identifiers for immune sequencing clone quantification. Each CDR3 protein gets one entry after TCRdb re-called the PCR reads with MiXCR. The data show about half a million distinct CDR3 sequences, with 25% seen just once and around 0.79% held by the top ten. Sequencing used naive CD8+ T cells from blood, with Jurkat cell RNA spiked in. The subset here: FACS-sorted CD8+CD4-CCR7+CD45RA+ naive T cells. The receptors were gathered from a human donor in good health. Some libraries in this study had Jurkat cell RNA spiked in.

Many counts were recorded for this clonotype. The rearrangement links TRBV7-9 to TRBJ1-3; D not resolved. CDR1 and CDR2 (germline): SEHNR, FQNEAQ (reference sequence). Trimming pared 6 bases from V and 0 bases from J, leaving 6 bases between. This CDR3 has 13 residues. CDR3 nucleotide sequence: TGTGCCAGCAGAAAAGGCTCTGGAAACACCATATATTTT. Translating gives CASRKGSGNTIYF.

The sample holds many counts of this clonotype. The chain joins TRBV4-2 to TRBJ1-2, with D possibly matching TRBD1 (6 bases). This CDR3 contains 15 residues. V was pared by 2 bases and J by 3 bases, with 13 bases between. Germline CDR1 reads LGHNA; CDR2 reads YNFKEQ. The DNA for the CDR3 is TGTGCCAGCAGCCAAACGACAGGAGGGGACTATGGCTACACCTTC. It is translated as CASSQTTGGDYGYTF.

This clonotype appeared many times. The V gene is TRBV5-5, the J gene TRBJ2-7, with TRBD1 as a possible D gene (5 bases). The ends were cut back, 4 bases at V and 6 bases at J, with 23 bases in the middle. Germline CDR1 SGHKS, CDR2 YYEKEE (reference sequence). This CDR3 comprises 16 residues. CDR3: CASSPNVQGSDSEQYF. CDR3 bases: TGTGCCAGCAGCCCAAACGTCCAGGGTTCTGACTCCGAGCAGTACTTC.

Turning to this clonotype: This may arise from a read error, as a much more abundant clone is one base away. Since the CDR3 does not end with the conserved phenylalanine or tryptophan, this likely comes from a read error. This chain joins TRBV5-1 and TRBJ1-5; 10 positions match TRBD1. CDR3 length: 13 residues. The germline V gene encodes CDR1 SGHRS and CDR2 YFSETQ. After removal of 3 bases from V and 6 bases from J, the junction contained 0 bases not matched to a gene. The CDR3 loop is CASSWTGGQPQHI. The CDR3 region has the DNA TGCGCCAGCAGCTGGACAGGGGGTCAGCCCCAGCATATT.

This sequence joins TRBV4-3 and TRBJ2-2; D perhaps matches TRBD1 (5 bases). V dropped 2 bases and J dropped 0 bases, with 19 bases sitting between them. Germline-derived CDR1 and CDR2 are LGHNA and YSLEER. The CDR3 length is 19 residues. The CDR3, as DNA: TGCGCCAGCAGCCAATGGGTTATAGGAGAAGGGGCGAACACCGGGGAGCTGTTTTTT. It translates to CASSQWVIGEGANTGELFF.

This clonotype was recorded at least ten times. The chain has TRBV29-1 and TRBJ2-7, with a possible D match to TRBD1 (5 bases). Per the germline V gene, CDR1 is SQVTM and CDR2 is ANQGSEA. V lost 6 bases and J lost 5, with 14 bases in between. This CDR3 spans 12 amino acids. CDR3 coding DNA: TGCAGCGTCGAGGACACCGGTCACGAGCAGTACTTC. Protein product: CSVEDTGHEQYF.

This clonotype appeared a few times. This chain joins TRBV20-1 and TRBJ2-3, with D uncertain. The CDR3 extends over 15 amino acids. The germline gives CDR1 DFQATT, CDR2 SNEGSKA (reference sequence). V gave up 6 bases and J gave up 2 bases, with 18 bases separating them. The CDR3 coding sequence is TGCAGTGCCCCGGCAGGACGGCCAAACACAGATACGCAGTATTTT. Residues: CSAPAGRPNTDTQYF.

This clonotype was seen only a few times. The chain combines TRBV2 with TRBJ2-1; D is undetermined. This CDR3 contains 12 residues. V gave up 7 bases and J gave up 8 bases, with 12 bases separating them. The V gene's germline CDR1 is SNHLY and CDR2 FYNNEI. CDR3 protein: CASKAWFHEQFF. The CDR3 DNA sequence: TGTGCCAGCAAGGCTTGGTTTCATGAGCAGTTCTTC.

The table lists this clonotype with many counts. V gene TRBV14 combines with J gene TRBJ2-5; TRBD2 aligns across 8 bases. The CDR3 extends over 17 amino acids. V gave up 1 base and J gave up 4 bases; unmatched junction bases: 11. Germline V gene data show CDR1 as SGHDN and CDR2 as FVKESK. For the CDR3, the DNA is TGTGCCAGCAGCCAAGGCCCGGGACTAGGATTGTCAGAGACCCAGTACTTC. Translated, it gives CASSQGPGLGLSETQYF.

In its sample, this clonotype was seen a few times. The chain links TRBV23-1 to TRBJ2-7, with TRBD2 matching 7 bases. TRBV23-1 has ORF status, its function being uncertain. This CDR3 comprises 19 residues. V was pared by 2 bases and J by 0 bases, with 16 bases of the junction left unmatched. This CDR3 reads CASSQIERGPTRSSYEQYF. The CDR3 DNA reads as TGCGCCAGCAGTCAAATAGAGCGGGGCCCAACCCGAAGCTCCTACGAGCAGTACTTC.

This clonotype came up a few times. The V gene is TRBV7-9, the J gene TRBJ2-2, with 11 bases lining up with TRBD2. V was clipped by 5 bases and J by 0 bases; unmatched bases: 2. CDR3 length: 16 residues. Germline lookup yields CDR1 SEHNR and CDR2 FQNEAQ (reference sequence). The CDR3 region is CASSQTSGANTGELFF. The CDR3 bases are TGTGCCAGCAGCCAGACTAGCGGGGCGAACACCGGGGAGCTGTTTTTT.

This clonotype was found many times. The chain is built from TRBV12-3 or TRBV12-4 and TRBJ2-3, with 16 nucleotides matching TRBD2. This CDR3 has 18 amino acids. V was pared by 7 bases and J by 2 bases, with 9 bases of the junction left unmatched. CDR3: CASNPGTSGGGITDTQYF. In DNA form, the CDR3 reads TGTGCCAGCAACCCTGGGACTAGCGGGGGGGGTATCACAGATACGCAGTATTTT.

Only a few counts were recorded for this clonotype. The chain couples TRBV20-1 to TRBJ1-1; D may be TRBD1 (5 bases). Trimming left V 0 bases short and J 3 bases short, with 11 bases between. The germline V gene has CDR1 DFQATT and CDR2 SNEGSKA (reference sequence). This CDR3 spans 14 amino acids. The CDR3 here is CSARDVRGDTEAFF. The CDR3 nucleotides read TGCAGTGCTAGAGATGTCCGGGGGGACACTGAAGCTTTCTTT.

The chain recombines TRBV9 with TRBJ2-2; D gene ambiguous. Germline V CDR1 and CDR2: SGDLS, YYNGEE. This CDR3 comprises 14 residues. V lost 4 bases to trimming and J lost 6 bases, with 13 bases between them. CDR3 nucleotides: TGTGCCAGCAGCAACCCCTTTAGGCCCGGGGAGCTGTTTTTT. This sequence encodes CASSNPFRPGELFF. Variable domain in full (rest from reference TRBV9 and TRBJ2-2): DSGVTQTPKHLITATGQRVTLRCSPRSGDLSVYWYQQSLDQGLQFLIQYYNGEERAKGNILERFSAQQFPDLHSELNLSSLELGDSALYFCASSNPFRPGELFFGEGSRLTVL.

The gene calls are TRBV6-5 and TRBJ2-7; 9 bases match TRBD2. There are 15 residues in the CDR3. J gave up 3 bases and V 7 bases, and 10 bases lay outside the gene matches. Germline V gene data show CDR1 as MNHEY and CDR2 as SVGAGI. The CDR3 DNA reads TGTGCCAGCACAATACATGTAGCGGGGGTCTACGAGCAGTACTTC. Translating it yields CASTIHVAGVYEQYF.

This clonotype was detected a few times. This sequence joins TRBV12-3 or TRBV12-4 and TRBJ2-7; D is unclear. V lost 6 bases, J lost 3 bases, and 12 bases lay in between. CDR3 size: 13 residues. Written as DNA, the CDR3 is TGTGCCAGCAGCCCCAGCGATATCTACGAGCAGTACTTC. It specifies CASSPSDIYEQYF.

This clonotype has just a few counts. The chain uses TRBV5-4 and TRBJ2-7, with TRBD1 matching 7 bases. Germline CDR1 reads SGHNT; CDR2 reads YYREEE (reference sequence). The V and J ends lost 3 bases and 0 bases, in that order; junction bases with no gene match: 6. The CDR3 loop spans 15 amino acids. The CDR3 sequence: CASSSRDSLSYEQYF. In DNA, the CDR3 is TGTGCCAGCAGCTCCCGGGACAGCCTCTCCTACGAGCAGTACTTC.

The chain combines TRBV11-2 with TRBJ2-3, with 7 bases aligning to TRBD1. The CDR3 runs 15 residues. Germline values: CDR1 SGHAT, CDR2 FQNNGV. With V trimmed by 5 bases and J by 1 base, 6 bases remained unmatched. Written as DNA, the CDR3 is TGTGCCAGCAGCCCTAACGGACAGGGCACAGATACGCAGTATTTT. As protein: CASSPNGQGTDTQYF.

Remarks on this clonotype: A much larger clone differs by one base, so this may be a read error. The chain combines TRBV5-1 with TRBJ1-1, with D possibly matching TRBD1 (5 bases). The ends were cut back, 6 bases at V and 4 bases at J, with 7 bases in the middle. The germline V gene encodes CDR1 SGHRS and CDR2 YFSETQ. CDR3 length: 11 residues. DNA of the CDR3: TGCGCCAGCAACAGGAGCACTGAAGCTTTCTTT. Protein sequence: CASNRSTEAFF.

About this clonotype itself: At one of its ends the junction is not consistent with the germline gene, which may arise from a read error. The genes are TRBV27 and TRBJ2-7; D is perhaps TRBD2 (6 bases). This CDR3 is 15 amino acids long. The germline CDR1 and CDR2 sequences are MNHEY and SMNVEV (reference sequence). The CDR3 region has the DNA TGTGCCAGCAGCGCGGGACGGCCGGGATCCTCCGAGCAGTACTTC. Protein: CASSAGRPGSSEQYF.

The chain's CDR3 is CASSYSSGAINEQFF. In DNA, the CDR3 is TGTGCCAGCAGTTACTCTAGCGGGGCAATCAATGAGCAGTTCTTC. The chain carries TRBV6-5 and TRBJ2-1, with TRBD2 matching 8 bases. The CDR3 is made up of 15 amino acids. After removal of 0 bases from V and 6 bases from J, the junction contained 4 bases not matched to a gene. The germline CDR1 and CDR2 sequences are MNHEY and SVGAGI.

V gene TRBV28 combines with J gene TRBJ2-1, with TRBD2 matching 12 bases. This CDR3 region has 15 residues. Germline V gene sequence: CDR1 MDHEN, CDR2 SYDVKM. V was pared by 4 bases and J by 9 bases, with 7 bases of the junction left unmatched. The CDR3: CASSSPSGGAGEQFF. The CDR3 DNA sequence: TGTGCCAGCAGTTCCCCTAGCGGGGGGGCCGGTGAGCAGTTCTTC.

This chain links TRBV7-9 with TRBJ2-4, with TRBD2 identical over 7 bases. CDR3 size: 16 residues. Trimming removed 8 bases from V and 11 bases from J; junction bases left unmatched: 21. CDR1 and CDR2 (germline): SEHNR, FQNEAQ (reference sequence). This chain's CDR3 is CASSSGGSLAKTLQYF. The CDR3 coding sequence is TGTGCCAGCTCATCCGGGGGGAGTCTCGCCAAAACCCTTCAGTACTTC.

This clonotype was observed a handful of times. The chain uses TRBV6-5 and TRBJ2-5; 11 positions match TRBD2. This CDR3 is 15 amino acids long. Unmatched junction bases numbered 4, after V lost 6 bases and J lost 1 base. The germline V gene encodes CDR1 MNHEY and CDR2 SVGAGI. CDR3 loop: CASSPTSGGQETQYF. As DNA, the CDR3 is TGTGCCAGCAGCCCCACTAGCGGGGGCCAAGAGACCCAGTACTTC.

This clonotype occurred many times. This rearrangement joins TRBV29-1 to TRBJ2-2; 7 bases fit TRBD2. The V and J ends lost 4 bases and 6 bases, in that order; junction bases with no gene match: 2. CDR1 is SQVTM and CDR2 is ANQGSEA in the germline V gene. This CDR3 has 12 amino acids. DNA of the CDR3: TGCAGCGTTGTGGGGGGGTCCGGGGAGCTGTTTTTT. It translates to CSVVGGSGELFF.

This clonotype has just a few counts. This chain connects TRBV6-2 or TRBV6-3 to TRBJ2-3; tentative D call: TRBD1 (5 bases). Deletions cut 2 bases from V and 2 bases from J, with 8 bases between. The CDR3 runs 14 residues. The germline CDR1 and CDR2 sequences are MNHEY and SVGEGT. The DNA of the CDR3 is TGTGCCAGCAGTTACGCAGGGCACACAGATACGCAGTATTTT. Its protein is CASSYAGHTDTQYF.

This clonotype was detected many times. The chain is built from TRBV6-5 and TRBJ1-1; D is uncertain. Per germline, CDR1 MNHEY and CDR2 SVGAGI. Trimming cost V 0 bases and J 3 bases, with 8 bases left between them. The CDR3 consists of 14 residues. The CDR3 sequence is CASSYSRPDTEAFF. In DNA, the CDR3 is TGTGCCAGCAGTTACTCGAGACCGGACACTGAAGCTTTCTTT.

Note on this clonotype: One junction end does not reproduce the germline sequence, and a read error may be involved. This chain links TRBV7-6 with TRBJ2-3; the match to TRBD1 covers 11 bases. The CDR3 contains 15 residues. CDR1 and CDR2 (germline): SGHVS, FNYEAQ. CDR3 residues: CAGSPGTGGTDTQYF. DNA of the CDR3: TGTGCCGGCAGCCCAGGGACAGGGGGGACAGATACGCAGTATTTT.

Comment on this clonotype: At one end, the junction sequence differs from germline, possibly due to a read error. The CDR3 reads CASSFPRSEYQEPQYF. Written as DNA, the CDR3 is TGTGCCAGCAGTTTTCCCCGATCGGAGTACCAAGAGCCCCAGTACTTC. The chain employs TRBV28 and TRBJ2-5, with D hard to call. The CDR3 consists of 16 residues. Per the germline V gene, CDR1 is MDHEN and CDR2 is SYDVKM. Together with reference TRBV28 and TRBJ2-5, the CDR3 gives the full variable domain: DVKVTQSSRYLVKRTGEKVFLECVQDMDHENMFWYRQDPGLGLRLIYFSYDVKMKEKGDIPEGYSVSREKKERFSLILESASTNQTSMYLCASSFPRSEYQEPQYFGPGTRLLVL.

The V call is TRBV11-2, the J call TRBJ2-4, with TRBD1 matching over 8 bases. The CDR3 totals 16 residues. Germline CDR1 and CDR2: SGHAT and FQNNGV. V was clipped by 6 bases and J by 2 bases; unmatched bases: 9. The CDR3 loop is CASRTTGESTKNIQYF. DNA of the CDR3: TGTGCCAGCAGGACGACAGGGGAATCAACCAAAAACATTCAGTACTTC.

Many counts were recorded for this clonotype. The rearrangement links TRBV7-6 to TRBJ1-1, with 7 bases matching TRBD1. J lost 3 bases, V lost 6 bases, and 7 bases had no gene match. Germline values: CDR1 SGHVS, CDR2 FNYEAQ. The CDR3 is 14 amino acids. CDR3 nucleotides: TGTGCCAGCAGACCCGACAGGGCTTACACTGAAGCTTTCTTT. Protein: CASRPDRAYTEAFF.

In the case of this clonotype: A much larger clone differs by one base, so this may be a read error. CDR3 in DNA: TGTGCCAGCAGCCAAGAGCGAGACTCCCCAGATACGCAGTATTTT. Translating it yields CASSQERDSPDTQYF. The chain couples TRBV14 to TRBJ2-3, with D uncertain. The CDR3 is 15 residues long. Between the trimmed V and J ends, which lost 0 bases and 4 bases, there was a span of 11 bases. CDR1 is SGHDN and CDR2 is FVKESK in the germline V gene.